The clone carrying this TCR beta chain occurred a few times. V was clipped by 1 base and J by 2 bases, with 6 bases between them. The CDR3 consists of 13 residues. Germline values: CDR1 MDHEN, CDR2 SYDVKM. This sample was taken from a study of T cell repertoires in cytomegalovirus infection. TCRdb independently ran MiXCR on the reads; one entry per CDR3 protein. Found here are some 700,000 distinct CDR3 sequences, less than 40% of them singletons; the top ten hold more than 2.5%. This TCR derives from a human donor in good health (CMV status not recorded). Some clones in this sample may be carry-over from other donors' samples. Sequencing was carried out using PBMCs. The rearrangement uses TRBV28 and TRBJ2-7; the D is unclear. This CDR3 is CASSLSHPYEQYF. The CDR3 DNA is TGTGCCAGCAGTTTATCCCACCCCTACGAGCAGTACTTC. Filled out from reference TRBV28 and TRBJ2-7, the complete variable domain reads DVKVTQSSRYLVKRTGEKVFLECVQDMDHENMFWYRQDPGLGLRLIYFSYDVKMKEKGDIPEGYSVSREKKERFSLILESASTNQTSMYLCASSLSHPYEQYFGPGTRLTVT.